This T cell receptor (beta chain) came from a study of T cell responses to AZD1222 COVID-19 vaccine. Broader study findings: Donors were mostly white British, more females; clonal diversity possibly underestimated. Two AZD1222 doses significantly raised spike-specific TCR breadth and depth over controls.

Profiling relied on immunoSEQ multiplex PCR, and the TCRdb table lists in-frame clones only, not all of them. The top ten clones hold 1.5% to 2% of a sample with about 150,000 clones, about 90% of them seen once. This clone has only a few counts. Its specificity is not known. Germline V gene sequence: CDR1 MNHNS, CDR2 SASEGT. This CDR3 is 19 amino acids long. Trimming took 3 bases from V and 0 from J, leaving 20 bases between them. This chain joins TRBV6-1 and TRBJ1-4; D remains ambiguous. Sequences were derived from peripheral blood, sampled on day 0 of AZD1222 vaccination. The receptor was derived from an adult in good health. The CDR3 region is CASSDPLEYRDATNEKLFF. The CDR3 bases are TGTGCCAGCAGTGATCCCCTCGAGTACAGAGATGCAACTAATGAAAAACTGTTTTTT.